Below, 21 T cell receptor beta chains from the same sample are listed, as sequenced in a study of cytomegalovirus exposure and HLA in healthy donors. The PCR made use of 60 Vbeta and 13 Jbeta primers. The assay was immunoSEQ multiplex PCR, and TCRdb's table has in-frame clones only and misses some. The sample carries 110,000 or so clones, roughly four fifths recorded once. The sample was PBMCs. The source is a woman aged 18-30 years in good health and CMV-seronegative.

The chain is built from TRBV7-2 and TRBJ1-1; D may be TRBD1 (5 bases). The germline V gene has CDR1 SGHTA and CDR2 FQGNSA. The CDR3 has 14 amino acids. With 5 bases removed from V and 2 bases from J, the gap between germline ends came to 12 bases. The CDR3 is CASSRGRGNTEAFF. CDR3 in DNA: TGTGCCAGCAGCCGCGGTAGGGGCAACACTGAAGCTTTCTTT. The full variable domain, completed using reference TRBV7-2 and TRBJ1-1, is GAGVSQSPSNKVTEKGKDVELRCDPISGHTALYWYRQSLGQGLEFLIYFQGNSAPDKSGLPSDRFSAERTGGSVSTLTIQRTQQEDSAVYLCASSRGRGNTEAFFGQGTRLTVV.

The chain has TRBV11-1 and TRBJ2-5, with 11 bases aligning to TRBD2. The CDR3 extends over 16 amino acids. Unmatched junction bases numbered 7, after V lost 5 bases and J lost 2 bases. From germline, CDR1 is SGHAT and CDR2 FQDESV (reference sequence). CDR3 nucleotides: TGTGCCAGCAGCCATCGGACTAGCGGGCGGCAAGAGACCCAGTACTTC. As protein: CASSHRTSGRQETQYF.

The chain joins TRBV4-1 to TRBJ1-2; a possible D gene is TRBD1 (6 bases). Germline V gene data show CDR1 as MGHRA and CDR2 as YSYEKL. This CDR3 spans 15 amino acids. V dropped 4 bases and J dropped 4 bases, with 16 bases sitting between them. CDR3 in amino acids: CASSPPQGIRYGYTF. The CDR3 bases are TGCGCCAGCAGCCCACCGCAGGGGATCCGCTATGGCTACACCTTC.

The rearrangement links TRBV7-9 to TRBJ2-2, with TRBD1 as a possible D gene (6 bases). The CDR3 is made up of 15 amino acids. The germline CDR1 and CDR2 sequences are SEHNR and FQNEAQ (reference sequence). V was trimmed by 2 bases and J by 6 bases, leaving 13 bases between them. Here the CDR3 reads CASSLLGGIAGELFF. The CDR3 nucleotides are TGTGCCAGCAGCTTACTAGGGGGTATTGCCGGGGAGCTGTTTTTT.

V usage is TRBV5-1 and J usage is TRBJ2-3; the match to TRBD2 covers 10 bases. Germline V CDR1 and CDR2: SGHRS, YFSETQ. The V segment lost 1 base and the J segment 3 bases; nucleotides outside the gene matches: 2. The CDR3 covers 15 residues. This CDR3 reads CASSLKREGTDTQYF. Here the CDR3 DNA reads TGCGCCAGCAGCTTGAAGCGGGAGGGGACAGATACGCAGTATTTT.

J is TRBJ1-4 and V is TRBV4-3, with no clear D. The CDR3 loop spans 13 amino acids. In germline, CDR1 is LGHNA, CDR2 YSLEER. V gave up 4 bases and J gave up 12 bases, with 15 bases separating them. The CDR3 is CASSLRFNRELFF. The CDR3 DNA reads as TGCGCCAGCAGCCTCCGATTCAACCGGGAACTGTTTTTT.

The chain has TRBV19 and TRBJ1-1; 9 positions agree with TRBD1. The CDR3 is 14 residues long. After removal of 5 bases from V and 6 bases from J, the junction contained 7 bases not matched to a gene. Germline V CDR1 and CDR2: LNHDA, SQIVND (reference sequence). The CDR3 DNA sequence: TGTGCCAGTAGTTTGGGACAGGGCCTGGCTGAAGCTTTCTTT. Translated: CASSLGQGLAEAFF.

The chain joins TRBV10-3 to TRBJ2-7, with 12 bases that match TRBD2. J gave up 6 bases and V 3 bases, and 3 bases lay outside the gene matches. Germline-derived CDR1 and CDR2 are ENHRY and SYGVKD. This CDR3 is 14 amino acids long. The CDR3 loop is CAISDLAGGREQYF. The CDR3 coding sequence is TGTGCCATCAGTGACCTAGCGGGAGGGCGCGAGCAGTACTTC.

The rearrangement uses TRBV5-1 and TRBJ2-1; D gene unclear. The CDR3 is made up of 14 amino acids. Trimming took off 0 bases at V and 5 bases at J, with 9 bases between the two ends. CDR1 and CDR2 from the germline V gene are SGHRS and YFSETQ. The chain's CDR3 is CASSLDGVNNEQFF. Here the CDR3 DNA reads TGCGCCAGCAGCTTGGACGGAGTGAACAATGAGCAGTTCTTC.

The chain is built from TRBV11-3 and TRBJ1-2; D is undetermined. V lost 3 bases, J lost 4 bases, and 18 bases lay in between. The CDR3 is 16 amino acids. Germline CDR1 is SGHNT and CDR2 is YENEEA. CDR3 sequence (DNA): TGTGCCAGCAGCTTCGCCCAGGCCAGTCCGACCTATGGCTACACCTTC. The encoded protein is CASSFAQASPTYGYTF.

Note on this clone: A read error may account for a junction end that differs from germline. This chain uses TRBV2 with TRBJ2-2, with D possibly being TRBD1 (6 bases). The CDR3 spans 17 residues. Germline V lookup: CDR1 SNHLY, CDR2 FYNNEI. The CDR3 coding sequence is TGTGCCAGCTGTGAACCCCGGGACACCGTGAACACCGGGGAGCTGTTTTTT. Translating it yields CASCEPRDTVNTGELFF.

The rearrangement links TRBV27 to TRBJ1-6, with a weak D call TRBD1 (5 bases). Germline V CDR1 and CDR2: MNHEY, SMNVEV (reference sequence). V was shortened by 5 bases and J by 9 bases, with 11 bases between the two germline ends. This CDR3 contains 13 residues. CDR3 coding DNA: TGTGCCAGCAGTCTAGGGGTGGCTTCACCCCTCCACTTT. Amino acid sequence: CASSLGVASPLHF.

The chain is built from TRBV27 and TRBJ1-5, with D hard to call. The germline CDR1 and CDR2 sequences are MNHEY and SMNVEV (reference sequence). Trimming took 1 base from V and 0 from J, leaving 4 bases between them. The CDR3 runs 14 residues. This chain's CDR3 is CASSLLSSNQPQHF. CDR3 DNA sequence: TGTGCCAGCAGTTTATTATCTAGCAATCAGCCCCAGCATTTT.

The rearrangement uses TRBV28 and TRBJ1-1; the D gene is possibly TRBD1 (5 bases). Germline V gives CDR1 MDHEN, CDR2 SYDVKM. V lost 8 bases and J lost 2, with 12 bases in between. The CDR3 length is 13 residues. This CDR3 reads CASCSGANTEAFF. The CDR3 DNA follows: TGTGCCAGCTGTAGTGGGGCAAACACTGAAGCTTTCTTT.

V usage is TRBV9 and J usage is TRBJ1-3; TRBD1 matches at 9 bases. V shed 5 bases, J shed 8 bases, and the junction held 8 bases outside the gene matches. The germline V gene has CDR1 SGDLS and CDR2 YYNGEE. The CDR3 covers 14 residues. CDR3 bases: TGTGCCAGCAGTGCCGATGACAGGGGGGACACCATATATTTT. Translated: CASSADDRGDTIYF.

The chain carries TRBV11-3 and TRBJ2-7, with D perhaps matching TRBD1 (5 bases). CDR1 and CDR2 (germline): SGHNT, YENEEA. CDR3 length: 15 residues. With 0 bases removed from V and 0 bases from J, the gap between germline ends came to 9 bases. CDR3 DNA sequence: TGTGCCAGCAGCTTAGATCATACAGGCTCCTACGAGCAGTACGTC. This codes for CASSLDHTGSYEQYV.

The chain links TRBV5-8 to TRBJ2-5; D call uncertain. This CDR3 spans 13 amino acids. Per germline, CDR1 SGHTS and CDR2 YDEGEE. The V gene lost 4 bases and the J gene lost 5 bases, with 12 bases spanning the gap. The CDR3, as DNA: TGTGCCAGCAGCATAGAATGGTGGGAGACCCAGTACTTC. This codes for CASSIEWWETQYF.

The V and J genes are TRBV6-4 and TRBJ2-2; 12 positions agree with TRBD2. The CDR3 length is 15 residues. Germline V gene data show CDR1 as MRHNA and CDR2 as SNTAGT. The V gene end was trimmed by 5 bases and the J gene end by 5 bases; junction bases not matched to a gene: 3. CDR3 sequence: CASSWTSGITGELFF. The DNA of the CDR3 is TGTGCCAGCAGTTGGACTAGCGGGATTACCGGGGAGCTGTTTTTT.

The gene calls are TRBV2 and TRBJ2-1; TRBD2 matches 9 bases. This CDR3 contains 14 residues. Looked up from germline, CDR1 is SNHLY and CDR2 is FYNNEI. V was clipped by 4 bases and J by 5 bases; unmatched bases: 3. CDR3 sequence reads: CASSGRTSDNEQFF. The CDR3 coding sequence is TGTGCCAGCAGTGGGAGGACTAGCGACAATGAGCAGTTCTTC.

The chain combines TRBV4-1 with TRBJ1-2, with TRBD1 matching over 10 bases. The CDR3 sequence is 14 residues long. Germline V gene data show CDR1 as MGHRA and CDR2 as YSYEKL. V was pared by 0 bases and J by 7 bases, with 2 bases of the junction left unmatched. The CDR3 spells CASSQEGTGVGYTF. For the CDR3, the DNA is TGCGCCAGCAGCCAAGAGGGGACAGGGGTTGGCTACACCTTC.

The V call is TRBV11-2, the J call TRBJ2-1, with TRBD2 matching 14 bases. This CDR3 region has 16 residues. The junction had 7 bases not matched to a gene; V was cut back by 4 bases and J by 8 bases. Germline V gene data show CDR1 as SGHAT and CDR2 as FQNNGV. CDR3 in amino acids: CASSWRLAGGMDEQFF. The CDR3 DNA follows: TGTGCCAGCAGCTGGAGACTAGCGGGGGGGATGGATGAGCAGTTCTTC.